The source of this T cell receptor beta chain is a study of Tregs in tolerant kidney transplant recipients. The study, taken as a whole, reports: Biological reproducibility was not directly addressed, but technical replication error appeared minimal. Findings come from small patient numbers and require larger validation. The most relevant donor-specific Treg TCRbeta repertoire apparently came from expansion with activated donor B cells.

Mixed chimerism was transient after nonmyeloablative marrow transplants from related graft donors. Thawed PBMCs were FACS-sorted into unstimulated CD4+CD25+CD127- regulatory T cells, CD4+CD25- non-regulatory cells, CD4 and CD8 cells. Data came from immunoSEQ multiplex PCR; TCRdb stores just in-frame clones and leaves some out. Of about 50,000 clones in the sample, around nine tenths were seen once. Germline CDR1 is PRHDT and CDR2 is FYEKMQ (reference sequence). The CDR3 extends over 16 amino acids. Unmatched junction bases numbered 7, after V lost 5 bases and J lost 0 bases. Worth noting for this clone: The antigen is unknown.

The rearrangement uses TRBV13 and TRBJ1-3; 7 bases are shared with TRBD1. The clonotype was recovered from a human patient who received a combined kidney and bone marrow transplant. Among the T cells, some may be from the graft donor. This sample comprised CD8+ T cells from blood (PBMCs), obtained 12 months after the transplant. CDR3 in amino acids: CASSTDRAFSGNTIYF. CDR3 coding DNA: TGTGCCAGCAGCACTGACAGGGCGTTCTCTGGAAACACCATATATTTT.